Listed below are T cell receptor beta chains from one sample, sequenced in a study of T cell responses to AZD1222 COVID-19 vaccine. This table comes from immunoSEQ multiplex PCR, and its TCRdb copy is limited to in-frame clones, with some not included. Here the sample spans 55,000 to 75,000 clones, 80% to 85% being singletons. The sample in question was peripheral blood, obtained on day 0 of AZD1222 vaccination. The origin of the receptors is an adult in good health. Each CDR3 is given with its conserved first and last residue. The D gene is left open where the match is weak. Part of the rows lack a size; the others show once, few, many or a class for expanded clones.

v_call	clone_size	j_call	d_call	cdr3_aa	cdr3_nt
TRBV27	NA	TRBJ2-1	NA	CASSLKGTNEQFF	TGTGCCAGCAGTTTAAAGGGGACCAATGAGCAGTTCTTC
TRBV6-1	once	TRBJ1-6	NA	CASSDQFRGLRSPLHF	TGTGCCAGCAGTGATCAGTTTAGGGGCTTAAGGTCACCCCTCCACTTT
TRBV10-2	NA	TRBJ2-5	TRBD2	CASTGTSGSHPGGTQYF	TGCGCCAGCACCGGGACTAGCGGGTCCCACCCCGGCGGGACCCAGTACTTC
TRBV27	NA	TRBJ1-1	TRBD1	CASSGVRGITEAFF	TGTGCCAGCAGCGGTGTCAGGGGGATCACTGAAGCTTTCTTT
TRBV7-6	NA	TRBJ1-3	NA	CASSLDAGHLGNTIYF	TGTGCCAGCAGCTTAGATGCAGGGCACCTAGGGAACACCATATATTTT
TRBV2	NA	TRBJ1-5	NA	CASSSGSYQPQHF	TGTGCCAGCAGTTCCGGGTCATATCAGCCCCAGCATTTT
TRBV5-4	few	TRBJ1-2	NA	CASSSQSSGVDGYTF	TGTGCCAGCAGCTCTCAGAGCTCGGGTGTCGATGGCTACACCTTC
TRBV11-2	NA	TRBJ1-2	TRBD1	CASSSFIGQGAGGYTF	TGTGCCAGCAGCTCTTTTATAGGGCAGGGGGCGGGTGGCTACACCTTC
TRBV27	NA	TRBJ2-1	TRBD2	CASSLRPTSGSYNEQFF	TGTGCCAGCAGTCTTCGTCCGACTAGCGGTTCCTACAATGAGCAGTTCTTC
TRBV9	NA	TRBJ1-2	NA	CASSVGEYYGYTF	TGTGCCAGCAGCGTCGGGGAGTACTATGGCTACACCTTC
TRBV3-1/TRBV3-2	NA	TRBJ1-4	NA	CASSQGSKQGPNEKLFF	TGTGCCAGCAGCCAAGGGTCCAAACAGGGACCTAATGAAAAACTGTTTTTT
TRBV7-2	NA	TRBJ2-5	NA	CASRGGSQETQYF	TGTGCCAGCCGAGGGGGGTCCCAAGAGACCCAGTACTTC
TRBV30	NA	TRBJ1-2	NA	CAWNFRDYGYTF	TGTGCCTGGAATTTTCGGGATTATGGCTACACCTTC
TRBV29-1	few	TRBJ2-2	TRBD2	CSAKLAGVETGELFF	TGCAGCGCCAAACTAGCGGGGGTGGAAACCGGGGAGCTGTTTTTT
TRBV11-2	few	TRBJ1-4	NA	CASSLAPRSEKLFF	TGTGCCAGCAGCTTAGCCCCTCGGAGTGAAAAACTGTTTTTT
TRBV12-3/TRBV12-4	NA	TRBJ1-1	NA	CASSLRVNTEAFF	TGTGCCAGCAGTTTAAGGGTAAACACTGAAGCTTTCTTT
TRBV25-1	NA	TRBJ1-5	NA	CASSEGAQPQHF	TGTGCCAGCAGTGAAGGGGCTCAGCCCCAGCATTTT
TRBV7-7	NA	TRBJ1-4	NA	CASSPRGSGGKLFF	TGTGCTAGCAGCCCTCGAGGGAGTGGGGGAAAACTGTTTTTT
TRBV5-4	NA	TRBJ1-3	TRBD1	CASSQGQTFGNTIYF	TGTGCCAGCAGCCAGGGACAGACCTTTGGAAACACCATATATTTT
TRBV28	NA	TRBJ1-2	NA	CASSLSRQGRYGYTF	TGTGCCAGCAGTTTATCTAGGCAGGGGAGGTATGGCTACACCTTC
TRBV9	NA	TRBJ2-3	NA	CASSNNGRRTSTDTQYF	TGTGCCAGCAGCAACAATGGGAGGAGGACTAGCACAGATACGCAGTATTTT
TRBV7-9	NA	TRBJ2-1	TRBD1	CATRDRGNGYNEQFF	TGTGCCACCCGGGACAGAGGGAATGGGTACAATGAGCAGTTCTTC
TRBV6-5	NA	TRBJ1-1	NA	CASSSTGRNTEAFF	TGTGCCAGCAGCTCGACAGGAAGGAACACTGAAGCTTTCTTT
TRBV7-6	NA	TRBJ2-1	NA	CASSLETRGAPSSYNEQFF	TGTGCCAGCAGCTTAGAGACCAGGGGAGCCCCAAGCTCCTACAATGAGCAGTTCTTC
TRBV5-4	NA	TRBJ2-3	NA	CASSAYPGIASTDTQYF	TGTGCCAGCAGCGCTTACCCCGGGATCGCTAGCACAGATACGCAGTATTTT
TRBV5-5	NA	TRBJ1-4	NA	CASSLPSGLANEKLFF	TGTGCCAGCAGCTTGCCATCAGGGCTGGCTAATGAAAAACTGTTTTTT
TRBV6-5	NA	TRBJ1-6	NA	CASSQDSRINSPLHF	TGTGCCAGCAGCCAGGACAGCCGGATTAATTCACCCCTCCACTTT
TRBV28	NA	TRBJ1-2	NA	CASSFTAQYGYTF	TGTGCCAGCAGTTTCACGGCCCAGTATGGCTACACCTTC
TRBV7-9	NA	TRBJ2-3	TRBD1	CASSYRWDREDTQYF	TGTGCCAGCAGCTACCGCTGGGACAGGGAAGATACGCAGTATTTT
TRBV5-8	NA	TRBJ1-3	NA	CASSLRQSSGNTIYF	TGTGCCAGCAGCTTGAGGCAGAGCTCTGGAAACACCATATATTTT
TRBV5-5	NA	TRBJ2-7	NA	CASSPAGEQYF	TGTGCCAGCAGCCCGGCGGGGGAGCAGTACTTC
TRBV27	NA	TRBJ2-1	TRBD2	CASSTVGFLGARGGGNSYNEQFF	TGTGCCAGCAGTACCGTTGGATTTTTGGGGGCGCGGGGCGGGGGGAACTCCTACAATGAGCAGTTCTTC